These 26 T cell receptor beta chains were sequenced from one sample in a study of T cell responses to AZD1222 COVID-19 vaccine. Here immunoSEQ multiplex PCR was the method, and the copy in TCRdb shows in-frame clones only, minus some. The table lists approximately 190,000 clones, roughly 92% of them singletons. The material sequenced was peripheral blood, taken 28 days after the second AZD1222 dose. Receptor source: an adult who received the AZD1222 COVID-19 vaccine.

The genes are TRBV19 and TRBJ1-1, with D possibly TRBD1 on 5 matching bases. Trimming pared 7 bases from V and 0 bases from J, leaving 15 bases between. This CDR3 spans 15 amino acids. CDR1 is LNHDA, CDR2 SQIVND, per germline (reference sequence). The CDR3 loop is CASILGWGLNTEAFF. As DNA, the CDR3 is TGTGCCAGTATCCTGGGGTGGGGGTTGAACACTGAAGCTTTCTTT.

V and J are TRBV4-2 and TRBJ1-4; no reliable D call. This CDR3 has 14 amino acids. Germline CDR1 is LGHNA and CDR2 is YNFKEQ. V lost 0 bases and J 3 bases, leaving 5 bases between the germline ends. In DNA form, the CDR3 reads TGTGCCAGCAGCCAAGAAACTGCTAATGAAAAACTGTTTTTT. Protein sequence: CASSQETANEKLFF.

This clone was seen just once. The chain uses TRBV29-1 and TRBJ2-5; TRBD2 might be the D (5 bases). Germline V gene data show CDR1 as SQVTM and CDR2 as ANQGSEA. V lost 6 bases and J lost 5, with 16 bases in between. CDR3 size: 13 residues. CDR3 sequence reads: CSVPSLGGETQYF. CDR3 bases: TGCAGCGTCCCGTCCCTGGGCGGGGAGACCCAGTACTTC.

This chain joins TRBV5-1 and TRBJ2-3, with 7 bases fitting TRBD2. The V segment lost 4 bases and the J segment 1 base; nucleotides outside the gene matches: 3. CDR1 and CDR2 (germline): SGHRS, YFSETQ. The CDR3 extends over 14 amino acids. CDR3 sequence (DNA): TGCGCCAGCAGCGGCAGCGGGGGCACAGATACGCAGTATTTT. It is translated as CASSGSGGTDTQYF.

V is TRBV15 and J is TRBJ2-7; 7 bases fit TRBD2. The V gene's germline CDR1 is LNHNV and CDR2 YYDKDF (reference sequence). Germline trimming cut 1 base from V and 4 bases from J; bases unmatched to any gene: 1. CDR3 length: 13 amino acids. The DNA for the CDR3 is TGTGCCACCAGCAGAGTCGGGGGGTACGAGCAGTACTTC. This translates into CATSRVGGYEQYF.

The V gene is TRBV18, the J gene TRBJ2-1, with 13 bases matching TRBD2. The germline V gene encodes CDR1 KGHSH and CDR2 LQKENI. The CDR3 is made up of 16 amino acids. Trimming removed 1 base from V and 9 bases from J; junction bases left unmatched: 6. The CDR3 protein is CASSPLLAGGPGEQFF. In DNA form, the CDR3 reads TGTGCCAGCTCACCACTACTAGCGGGGGGGCCGGGTGAGCAGTTCTTC.

In DNA, the CDR3 is TGTGCCAGCAGTTACTCGAGAGGGGGGCGTGATGGCTACACCTTC. Translating gives CASSYSRGGRDGYTF. The chain has TRBV6-2 or TRBV6-3 and TRBJ1-2, with D possibly being TRBD1 (6 bases). V gave up 0 bases and J gave up 6 bases, with 14 bases separating them. The CDR3 is 15 residues long. CDR1 is MNHEY and CDR2 is SVGEGT in the germline V gene.

The count of this clone is one. V usage is TRBV2 and J usage is TRBJ1-5; D might be TRBD1 (5 bases). The CDR3 is 13 residues long. Trimming shortened V by 6 bases and J by 4 bases, and 10 bases separated the two germline ends. CDR1 and CDR2 from the germline V gene are SNHLY and FYNNEI. The CDR3 DNA follows: TGTGCCAGCAGGGGGGAGATTAATCAGCCCCAGCATTTT. Protein product: CASRGEINQPQHF.

The rearrangement links TRBV28 to TRBJ1-2; TRBD1 matches at 9 bases. V lost 5 bases, J lost 3 bases, and 7 bases stayed unmatched. Germline lookup yields CDR1 MDHEN and CDR2 SYDVKM. This CDR3 contains 15 residues. The CDR3 loop reads CASSAGDRAYYGYTF. In nucleotides, the CDR3 is TGTGCCAGCAGTGCCGGGGACAGGGCTTACTATGGCTACACCTTC.

The chain combines TRBV7-2 with TRBJ2-1, with D maybe TRBD1 (5 bases). The CDR3 covers 14 residues. Germline CDR1 SGHTA, CDR2 FQGNSA. The V end lost 6 bases, the J end lost 9 bases, and 18 bases lay between the germline ends. CDR3 protein: CASSLGAAQGEQFF. Here the CDR3 DNA reads TGTGCCAGCAGTCTAGGGGCTGCTCAGGGTGAGCAGTTCTTC.

This clone showed up just once. This chain connects TRBV30 to TRBJ1-5, with 8 bases aligning to TRBD1. V shed 5 bases, J shed 3 bases, and the junction held 3 bases outside the gene matches. The CDR3 is 13 residues long. The germline V gene has CDR1 GTSNPN and CDR2 SVGIG (reference sequence). The CDR3 DNA sequence: TGTGCCTGGGGACAGGGTAACAATCAGCCCCAGCATTTT. It specifies CAWGQGNNQPQHF.

The genes are TRBV6-2 or TRBV6-3 and TRBJ2-7, with a weak D call TRBD1 (6 bases). Germline V gene sequence: CDR1 MNHEY, CDR2 SVGEGT. V lost 5 bases and J 3 bases, leaving 11 bases between the germline ends. This CDR3 is 13 amino acids long. CDR3 sequence reads: CASSAGVIYEQYF. The CDR3 nucleotides are TGTGCCAGCAGTGCAGGGGTGATCTACGAGCAGTACTTC.

The chain recombines TRBV11-2 with TRBJ1-2; 8 positions agree with TRBD1. Trimming at V came to 1 base and at J to 7 bases, leaving 5 bases not matched to a gene. From germline, CDR1 is SGHAT and CDR2 FQNNGV. The CDR3 covers 14 residues. Here the CDR3 DNA reads TGTGCCAGCAGCTTAGGCAGGGGGCTTGGTGGCTACACCTTC. It codes for CASSLGRGLGGYTF.

The chain carries TRBV5-1 and TRBJ2-1; 11 bases match TRBD1. Germline CDR1 reads SGHRS; CDR2 reads YFSETQ. The J segment lost 9 bases and the V segment lost 4 bases, leaving 12 bases of the junction unmatched. This CDR3 is built from 16 residues. Written as DNA, the CDR3 is TGCGCCAGCAGCCGAGGCTTGGGACAGGGGGGAATTGAGCAGTTCTTC. Its translation is CASSRGLGQGGIEQFF.

The V and J genes are TRBV7-3 and TRBJ2-1; D is unclear. There are 15 residues in the CDR3. V gave up 1 base and J gave up 6 bases, with 13 bases separating them. The germline CDR1 and CDR2 sequences are SGHTA and FQGTGA. CDR3 bases: TGTGCCAGCAGCTTAAAGTTTACGTCACCCAATGAGCAGTTCTTC. Its protein product is CASSLKFTSPNEQFF.

J is TRBJ2-3 and V is TRBV4-2, with TRBD1 identical over 7 bases. The V and J ends lost 0 bases and 5 bases, in that order; junction bases with no gene match: 5. CDR1 and CDR2 (germline): LGHNA, YNFKEQ. The CDR3 extends over 15 amino acids. CDR3 bases: TGTGCCAGCAGCCAAGAAAGGGGGCGCGGAGATACGCAGTATTTT. Protein: CASSQERGRGDTQYF.

The chain links TRBV6-1 to TRBJ1-6; D perhaps matches TRBD1 (5 bases). From germline, CDR1 is MNHNS and CDR2 SASEGT. The V gene lost 4 bases and the J gene lost 0 bases, with 13 bases spanning the gap. The CDR3 runs to 17 residues. CDR3 in amino acids: CASSGAAGYSYNSPLHF. The DNA for the CDR3 is TGTGCCAGCAGTGGGGCGGCAGGGTACTCCTATAATTCACCCCTCCACTTT.

This clone was found once. The rearrangement joins TRBV2 to TRBJ1-2; unclear D gene. The V end lost 4 bases, the J end lost 4 bases, and 7 bases lay between the germline ends. Germline assignment: CDR1 SNHLY and CDR2 FYNNEI. The CDR3 loop spans 12 amino acids. CDR3 coding DNA: TGTGCCAGCAGTGGCCAGCTCTATGGCTACACCTTC. This encodes CASSGQLYGYTF.

In this sample, this clone turned up once. The V gene is TRBV5-4, the J gene TRBJ1-2; D is ambiguous. Germline CDR1 reads SGHNT; CDR2 reads YYREEE (reference sequence). The CDR3 loop spans 13 amino acids. Trimming removed 6 bases from V and 4 bases from J, with 13 bases in between. Here the CDR3 DNA reads TGTGCCAGCATCGCGGATGGGAGCTATGGCTACACCTTC. Its protein is CASIADGSYGYTF. The full variable domain, completed using reference TRBV5-4 and TRBJ1-2, is ETGVTQSPTHLIKTRGQQVTLRCSSQSGHNTVSWYQQALGQGPQFIFQYYREEENGRGNFPPRFSGLQFPNYSSELNVNALELDDSALYLCASIADGSYGYTFGSGTRLTVV.

The rearrangement links TRBV27 to TRBJ1-5; D might be TRBD1 (5 bases). Germline values: CDR1 MNHEY, CDR2 SMNVEV (reference sequence). V dropped 3 bases and J dropped 0 bases, with 9 bases sitting between them. The CDR3 spans 15 residues. The CDR3 DNA reads TGTGCCAGCAGTTTCGACAGATATAGCAATCAGCCCCAGCATTTT. This translates into CASSFDRYSNQPQHF.

The chain combines TRBV28 with TRBJ1-2, with D perhaps matching TRBD1 (6 bases). Trimming shortened V by 6 bases and J by 3 bases, and 14 bases separated the two germline ends. This CDR3 is 14 amino acids long. Germline assignment: CDR1 MDHEN and CDR2 SYDVKM. The CDR3 loop is CASSPADSYYGYTF. As DNA, the CDR3 is TGTGCCAGCAGCCCCGCGGACAGCTACTATGGCTACACCTTC.

In its sample, this clone was seen once. This chain uses TRBV14 with TRBJ2-7, with D possibly being TRBD2 (6 bases). Deletions cut 0 bases from V and 6 bases from J, with 15 bases between. CDR3 length: 15 amino acids. Germline CDR1 is SGHDN and CDR2 is FVKESK. CDR3 sequence reads: CASSQDGSGRGEQYF. CDR3 nucleotide sequence: TGTGCCAGCAGCCAAGATGGGTCTGGGCGGGGCGAGCAGTACTTC.

The chain joins TRBV30 to TRBJ1-2, with 7 bases matching TRBD1. Germline V gives CDR1 GTSNPN, CDR2 SVGIG (reference sequence). Trimming cost V 8 bases and J 7 bases; bases outside gene matches: 10. This CDR3 region has 12 residues. The chain's CDR3 is CARGQAPFGYTF. The CDR3 nucleotides are TGTGCCCGTGGACAGGCCCCTTTTGGCTACACCTTC.

A single count supports this clone. V and J are TRBV27 and TRBJ1-6, with D unresolved. CDR1 and CDR2 from the germline V gene are MNHEY and SMNVEV (reference sequence). Deletions cut 7 bases from V and 4 bases from J, with 11 bases between. This CDR3 spans 14 amino acids. CDR3 DNA sequence: TGTGCCAGCACCCTGGCGACGTATAATTCACCCCTCCACTTT. This gives the protein CASTLATYNSPLHF.

This chain joins TRBV27 and TRBJ1-3, with D unresolved. V lost 0 bases and J 0 bases, leaving 9 bases between the germline ends. The CDR3 totals 16 residues. CDR1 and CDR2 from the germline V gene are MNHEY and SMNVEV (reference sequence). The CDR3 coding sequence is TGTGCCAGCAGTTTATCGACGGTCGTCTCTGGAAACACCATATATTTT. This sequence encodes CASSLSTVVSGNTIYF.

This chain connects TRBV5-1 to TRBJ1-2, with 8 positions matching TRBD1. Trimming removed 0 bases from V and 7 bases from J; junction bases left unmatched: 8. The CDR3 contains 15 residues. Germline V CDR1 and CDR2: SGHRS, YFSETQ. In nucleotides, the CDR3 is TGCGCCAGCAGCTTGGCCGGGGGACAGGCAGCTGGCTACACCTTC. This codes for CASSLAGGQAAGYTF.